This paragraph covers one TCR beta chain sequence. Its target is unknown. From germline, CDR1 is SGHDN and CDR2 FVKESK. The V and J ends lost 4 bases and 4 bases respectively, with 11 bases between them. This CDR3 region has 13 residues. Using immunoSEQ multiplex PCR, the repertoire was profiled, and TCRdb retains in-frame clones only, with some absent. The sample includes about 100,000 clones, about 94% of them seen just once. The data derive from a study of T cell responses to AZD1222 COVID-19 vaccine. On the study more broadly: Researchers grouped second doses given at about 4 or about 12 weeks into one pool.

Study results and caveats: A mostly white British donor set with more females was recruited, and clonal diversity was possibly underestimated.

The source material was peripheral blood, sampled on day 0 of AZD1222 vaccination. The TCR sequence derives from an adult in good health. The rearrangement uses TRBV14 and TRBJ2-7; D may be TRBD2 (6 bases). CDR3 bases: TGTGCCAGCAGCCCGGGACTGACATACGAGCAGTACTTC. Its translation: CASSPGLTYEQYF.